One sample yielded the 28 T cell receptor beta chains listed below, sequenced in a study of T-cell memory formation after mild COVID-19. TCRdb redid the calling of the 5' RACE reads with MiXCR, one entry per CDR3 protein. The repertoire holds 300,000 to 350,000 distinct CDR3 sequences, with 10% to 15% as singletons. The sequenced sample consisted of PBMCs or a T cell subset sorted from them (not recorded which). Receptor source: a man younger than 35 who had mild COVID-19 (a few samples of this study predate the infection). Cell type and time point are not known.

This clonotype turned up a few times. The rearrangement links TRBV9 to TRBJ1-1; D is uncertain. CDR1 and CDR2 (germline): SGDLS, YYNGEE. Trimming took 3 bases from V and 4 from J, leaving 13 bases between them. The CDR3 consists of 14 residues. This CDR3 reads CASSAGWIGTEAFF. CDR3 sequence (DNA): TGTGCCAGCAGCGCCGGATGGATCGGCACTGAAGCTTTCTTT.

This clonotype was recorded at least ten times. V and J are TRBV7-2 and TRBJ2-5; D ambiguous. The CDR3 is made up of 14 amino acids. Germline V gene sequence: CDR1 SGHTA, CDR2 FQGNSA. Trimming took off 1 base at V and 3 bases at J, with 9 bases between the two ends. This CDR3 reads CASSLVGYEETQYF. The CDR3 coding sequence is TGTGCCAGCAGCTTAGTGGGCTACGAAGAGACCCAGTACTTC.

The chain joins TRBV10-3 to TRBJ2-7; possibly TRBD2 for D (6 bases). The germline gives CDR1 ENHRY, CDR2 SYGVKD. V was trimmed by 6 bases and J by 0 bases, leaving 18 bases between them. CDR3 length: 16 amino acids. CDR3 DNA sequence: TGTGCCATCAGCCCCTGGCGGGGTGCGAGCTCCTACGAGCAGTACTTC. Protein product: CAISPWRGASSYEQYF.

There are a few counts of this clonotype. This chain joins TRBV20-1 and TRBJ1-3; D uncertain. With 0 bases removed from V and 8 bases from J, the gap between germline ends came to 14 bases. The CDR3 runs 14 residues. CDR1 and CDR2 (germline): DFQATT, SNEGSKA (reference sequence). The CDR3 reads CSARDGDRVHTIYF. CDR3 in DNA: TGCAGTGCTAGAGATGGGGATCGGGTACACACCATATATTTT.

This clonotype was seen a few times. The CDR3 spells CASSLNLQGVSTDTQYF. In DNA, the CDR3 is TGCGCCAGCAGCCTAAATTTACAGGGAGTTAGCACAGATACGCAGTATTTT. The chain recombines TRBV4-3 with TRBJ2-3, with a possible D match to TRBD1 (6 bases). The V end was cut by 4 bases, the J end by 0 bases, with 17 bases between. Germline lookup yields CDR1 LGHNA and CDR2 YSLEER. CDR3 size: 17 residues.

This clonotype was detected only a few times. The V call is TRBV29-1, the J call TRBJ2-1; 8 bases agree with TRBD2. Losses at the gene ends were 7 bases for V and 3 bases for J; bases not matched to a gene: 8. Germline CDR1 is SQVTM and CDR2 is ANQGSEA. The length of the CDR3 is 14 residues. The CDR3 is CSAVTSGGYNEQFF. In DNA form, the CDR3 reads TGCAGCGCTGTCACGAGCGGGGGCTACAATGAGCAGTTCTTC.

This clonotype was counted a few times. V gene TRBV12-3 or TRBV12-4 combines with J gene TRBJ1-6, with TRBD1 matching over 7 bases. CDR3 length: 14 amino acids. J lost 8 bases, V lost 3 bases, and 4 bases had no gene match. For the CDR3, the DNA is TGTGCCAGCAGTTTGACAGGGAGTCATTCACCCCTCCACTTT. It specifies CASSLTGSHSPLHF.

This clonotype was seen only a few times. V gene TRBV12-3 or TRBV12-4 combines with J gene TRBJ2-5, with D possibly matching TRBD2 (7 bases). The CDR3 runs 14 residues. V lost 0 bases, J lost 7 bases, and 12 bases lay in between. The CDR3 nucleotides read TGTGCCAGCAGTTTAGCGGGGGGGGCTGGGACCCAGTACTTC. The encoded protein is CASSLAGGAGTQYF.

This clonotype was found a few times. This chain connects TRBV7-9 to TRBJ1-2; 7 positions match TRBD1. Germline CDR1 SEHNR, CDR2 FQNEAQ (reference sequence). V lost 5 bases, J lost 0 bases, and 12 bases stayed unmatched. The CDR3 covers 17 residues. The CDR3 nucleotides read TGTGCCAGCAGCCCCCCGGGACAGATAGAGCCTAACTATGGCTACACCTTC. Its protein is CASSPPGQIEPNYGYTF.

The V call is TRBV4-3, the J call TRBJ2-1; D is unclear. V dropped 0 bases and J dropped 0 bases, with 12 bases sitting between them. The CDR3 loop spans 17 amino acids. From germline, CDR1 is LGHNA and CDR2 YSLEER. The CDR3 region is CASSQETSVSSYNEQFF. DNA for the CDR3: TGCGCCAGCAGCCAAGAGACGAGCGTGAGCTCCTACAATGAGCAGTTCTTC.

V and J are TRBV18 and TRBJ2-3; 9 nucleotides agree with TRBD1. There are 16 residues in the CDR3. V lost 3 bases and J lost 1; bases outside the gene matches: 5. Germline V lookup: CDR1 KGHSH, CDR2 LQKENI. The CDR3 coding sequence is TGTGCCAGCTCACCCCGGGACAGGGCTGGCACAGATACGCAGTATTTT. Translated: CASSPRDRAGTDTQYF.

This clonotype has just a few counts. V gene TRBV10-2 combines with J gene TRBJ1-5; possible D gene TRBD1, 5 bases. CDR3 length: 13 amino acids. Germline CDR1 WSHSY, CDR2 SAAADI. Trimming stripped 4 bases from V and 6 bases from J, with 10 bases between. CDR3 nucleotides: TGCGCCAGCAGTGTGGCAGGGAGTCAGCCCCAGCATTTT. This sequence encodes CASSVAGSQPQHF.

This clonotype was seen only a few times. CDR3 nucleotide sequence: TGTGCCAGCAGCTTGGTGGAAACTGAAGCTTTCTTT. Translating it yields CASSLVETEAFF. The genes are TRBV5-5 and TRBJ1-1, with no clear D. Germline CDR1 reads SGHKS; CDR2 reads YYEKEE (reference sequence). The CDR3 covers 12 residues. Trimming left V 0 bases short and J 5 bases short, with 5 bases between.

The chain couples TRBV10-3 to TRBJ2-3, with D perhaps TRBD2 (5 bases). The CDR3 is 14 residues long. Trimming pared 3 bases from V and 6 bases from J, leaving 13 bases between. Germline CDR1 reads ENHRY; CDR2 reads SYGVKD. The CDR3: CAISESAAVDTQYF. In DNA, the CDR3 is TGTGCCATCAGTGAATCAGCGGCTGTGGATACGCAGTATTTT.

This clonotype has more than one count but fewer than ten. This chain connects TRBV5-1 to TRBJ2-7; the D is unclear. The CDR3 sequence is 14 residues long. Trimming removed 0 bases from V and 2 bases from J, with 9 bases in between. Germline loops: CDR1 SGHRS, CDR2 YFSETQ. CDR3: CASSLAPGTYEQYV. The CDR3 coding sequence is TGCGCCAGCAGCTTGGCCCCGGGTACCTACGAGCAGTACGTC.

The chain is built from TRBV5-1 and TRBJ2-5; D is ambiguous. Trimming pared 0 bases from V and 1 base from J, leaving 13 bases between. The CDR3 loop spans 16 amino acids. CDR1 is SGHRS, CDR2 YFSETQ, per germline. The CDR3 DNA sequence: TGCGCCAGCAGCTTGGCCCCGACTCCTACCCAAGAGACCCAGTACTTC. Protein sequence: CASSLAPTPTQETQYF.

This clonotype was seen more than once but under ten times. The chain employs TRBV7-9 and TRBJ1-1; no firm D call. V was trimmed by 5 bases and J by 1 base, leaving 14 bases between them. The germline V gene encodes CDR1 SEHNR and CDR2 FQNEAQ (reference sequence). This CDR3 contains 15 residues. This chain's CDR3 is CASSTRFGGNTEAFF. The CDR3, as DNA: TGTGCCAGCAGCACACGATTCGGCGGGAACACTGAAGCTTTCTTT.

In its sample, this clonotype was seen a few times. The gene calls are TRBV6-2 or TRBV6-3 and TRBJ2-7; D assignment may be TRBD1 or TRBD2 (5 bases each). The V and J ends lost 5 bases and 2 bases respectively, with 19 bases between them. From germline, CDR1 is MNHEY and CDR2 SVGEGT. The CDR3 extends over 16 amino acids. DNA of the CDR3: TGTGCCAGCAGTCCCTTCGAGGGGCGAGGGGCCTACGAGCAGTACTTC. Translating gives CASSPFEGRGAYEQYF.

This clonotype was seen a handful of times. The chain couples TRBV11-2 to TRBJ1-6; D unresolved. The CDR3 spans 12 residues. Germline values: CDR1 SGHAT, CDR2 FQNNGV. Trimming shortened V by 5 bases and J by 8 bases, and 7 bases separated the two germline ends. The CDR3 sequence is CASSESDSPLHF. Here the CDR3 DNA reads TGTGCCAGCAGCGAGAGTGATTCACCCCTCCACTTT. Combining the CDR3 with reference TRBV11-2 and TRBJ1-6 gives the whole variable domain EAGVAQSPRYKIIEKRQSVAFWCNPISGHATLYWYQQILGQGPKLLIQFQNNGVVDDSQLPKDRFSAERLKGVDSTLKIQPAKLEDSAVYLCASSESDSPLHFGNGTRLTVT.

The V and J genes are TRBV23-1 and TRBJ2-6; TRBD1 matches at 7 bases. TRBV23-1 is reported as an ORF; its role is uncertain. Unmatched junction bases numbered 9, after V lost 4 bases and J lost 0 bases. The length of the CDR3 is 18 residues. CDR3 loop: CASSRPRDSSSGANVLTF. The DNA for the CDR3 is TGCGCCAGCAGTCGCCCCCGGGACAGCAGCTCTGGGGCCAACGTCCTGACTTTC.

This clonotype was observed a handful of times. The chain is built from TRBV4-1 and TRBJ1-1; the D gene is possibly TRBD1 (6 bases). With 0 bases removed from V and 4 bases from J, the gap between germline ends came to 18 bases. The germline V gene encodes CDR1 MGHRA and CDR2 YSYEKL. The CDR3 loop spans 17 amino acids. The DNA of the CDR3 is TGCGCCAGCAGCCAAGAGATCTGGCTACAGGGCTTCACTGAAGCTTTCTTT. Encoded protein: CASSQEIWLQGFTEAFF.

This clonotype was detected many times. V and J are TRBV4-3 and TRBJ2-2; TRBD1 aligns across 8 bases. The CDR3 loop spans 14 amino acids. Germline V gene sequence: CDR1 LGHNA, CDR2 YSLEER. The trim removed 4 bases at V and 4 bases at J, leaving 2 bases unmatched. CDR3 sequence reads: CASSRGQGTGELFF. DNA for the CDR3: TGCGCCAGCAGCCGCGGACAGGGCACCGGGGAGCTGTTTTTT.

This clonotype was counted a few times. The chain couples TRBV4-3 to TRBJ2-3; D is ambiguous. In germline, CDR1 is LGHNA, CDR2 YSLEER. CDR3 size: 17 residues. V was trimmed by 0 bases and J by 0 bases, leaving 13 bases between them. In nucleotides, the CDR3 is TGCGCCAGCAGCCAAGATGATTACCCCGGCAGCACAGATACGCAGTATTTT. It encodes CASSQDDYPGSTDTQYF.

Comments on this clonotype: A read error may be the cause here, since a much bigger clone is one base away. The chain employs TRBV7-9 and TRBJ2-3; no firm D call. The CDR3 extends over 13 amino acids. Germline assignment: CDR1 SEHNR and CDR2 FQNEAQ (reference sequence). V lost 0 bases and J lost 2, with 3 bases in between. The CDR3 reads CASSLATTDTQYF. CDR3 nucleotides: TGTGCCAGCAGCTTAGCCACCACAGATACGCAGTATTTT.

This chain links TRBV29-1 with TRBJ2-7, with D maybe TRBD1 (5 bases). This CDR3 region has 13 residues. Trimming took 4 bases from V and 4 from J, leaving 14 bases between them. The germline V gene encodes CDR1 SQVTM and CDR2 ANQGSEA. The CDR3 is CSVVVSGSYEQYV. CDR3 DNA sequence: TGCAGCGTTGTGGTCTCAGGGTCATACGAGCAGTACGTC.

CDR3 amino acids: CASKLGHNEQFF. CDR3 DNA sequence: TGCGCCAGCAAGTTGGGGCACAATGAGCAGTTCTTC. V gene TRBV5-1 combines with J gene TRBJ2-1; D may be TRBD1 (5 bases). The CDR3 has 12 amino acids. V was cut by 6 bases and J by 5 bases, with 9 bases left in between. In germline, CDR1 is SGHRS, CDR2 YFSETQ.

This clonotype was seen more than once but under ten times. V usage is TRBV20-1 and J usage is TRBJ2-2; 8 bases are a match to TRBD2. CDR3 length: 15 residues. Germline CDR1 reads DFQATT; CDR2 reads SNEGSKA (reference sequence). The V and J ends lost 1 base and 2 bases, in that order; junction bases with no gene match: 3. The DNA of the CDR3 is TGCAGTGCTAGAGTCACTAGCGGAAACACCGGGGAGCTGTTTTTT. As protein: CSARVTSGNTGELFF.

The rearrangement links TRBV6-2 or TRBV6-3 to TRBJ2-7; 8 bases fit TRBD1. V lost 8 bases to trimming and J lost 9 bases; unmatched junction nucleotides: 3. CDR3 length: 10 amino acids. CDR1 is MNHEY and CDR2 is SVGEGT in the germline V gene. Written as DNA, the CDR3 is TGTGCCAGCGGTGACAGGGGGCAGTACGTC. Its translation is CASGDRGQYV.